This entry lists 2 T cell receptor beta chains sequenced from one sample in a study of blood T cell repertoires in COVID-19 (dated by TCRdb to 2018 to 2020). The method behind the library was the immunoSEQ multiplex PCR assay. Drawn from immuneACCESS, this table holds only the in-frame rearrangements with V and J called that TCRdb kept. Clones are partly lost; checked studies trace under half to an unresolved V gene and leave the rest unexplained. This sample gives fewer than 300,000 clones in total; roughly nine tenths of them show up just once. Of the sample, 2.2% falls within the top ten clones. The sequencing sample was made of peripheral blood. All receptors derive from a young woman with COVID-19, enrolled during active disease.

The rearrangement joins TRBV12-5 to TRBJ1-2, with D possibly being TRBD1 (5 bases). V lost 1 base, J lost 8 bases, and 14 bases lay in between. The V gene's germline CDR1 is LGHNT and CDR2 FRNRAP. This CDR3 is built from 14 residues. The DNA for the CDR3 is TGTGCTAGTGGTTTGGACGGGGGATGGGGCGGCTACACCTTC. Its translation: CASGLDGGWGGYTF. The full variable domain, with the rest looked up from reference TRBV12-5 and TRBJ1-2, is DARVTQTPRHKVTEMGQEVTMRCQPILGHNTVFWYRQTMMQGLELLAYFRNRAPLDDSGMPKDRFSAEMPDATLATLKIQPSEPRDSAVYFCASGLDGGWGGYTFGSGTRLTVV.

The chain joins TRBV7-6 to TRBJ2-7; TRBD2 might be the D (5 bases). This CDR3 region has 15 residues. Trimming took off 0 bases at V and 4 bases at J, with 13 bases between the two ends. Germline V gives CDR1 SGHVS, CDR2 FNYEAQ. CDR3 loop: CASSLAGDSQYEQYF. The CDR3 DNA sequence: TGTGCCAGCAGCTTAGCGGGAGATAGCCAGTACGAGCAGTACTTC.